This is a list of T cell receptor beta chains from one sample in a study of vaccination effects on CD4 cells after COVID-19. Sequencing used immunoSEQ multiplex PCR; TCRdb keeps in-frame clones, though not all of them. The sample holds about 14,000 clones, over 65% seen once. For these receptors, no antigen is known. Sequenced here: CD4+ T cells from PBMCs cultured with HCoV-229E spike peptides, sampled before COVID-19 vaccination. The receptors were sampled from a human donor who received a COVID-19 vaccine. Both conserved end residues are part of each CDR3. Size values are once, few and many counts, or a class for expanded clones, and some rows have none.

. | TRBJ1-2 | TRBV2 | CASSWTENGYTF
. | TRBJ1-2 | TRBV21-1 | CASPSVVGGNYGYTF
. | TRBJ1-1 | TRBV6-6 | CASSSNTNTEAFF
. | TRBJ2-7 | TRBV29-1 | CSVGTGFLGTYEQYF
. | TRBJ1-6 | TRBV6-5 | CASSYSRAAANSPLHF
. | TRBJ2-3 | TRBV2 | CASSEYPGLALRDLSTDTQYF
. | TRBJ1-3 | TRBV28 | CASTEDSSGNTIYF
. | TRBJ1-3 | TRBV3-1/TRBV3-2 | CASSQGLGNTIYF
. | TRBJ1-2 | TRBV5-4 | CASSGVSNYGYTF
. | TRBJ1-1 | TRBV5-4 | CASRVETGNTEAFF
. | TRBJ1-4 | TRBV7-8 | CASSLADSLTNEKLFF
. | TRBJ2-1 | TRBV5-4 | CASSPGLRQGADNEQFF
. | TRBJ1-1 | TRBV3-1/TRBV3-2 | CASSQDRRGKAFF
few | TRBJ2-1 | TRBV2 | CASSPRQGENEQFF